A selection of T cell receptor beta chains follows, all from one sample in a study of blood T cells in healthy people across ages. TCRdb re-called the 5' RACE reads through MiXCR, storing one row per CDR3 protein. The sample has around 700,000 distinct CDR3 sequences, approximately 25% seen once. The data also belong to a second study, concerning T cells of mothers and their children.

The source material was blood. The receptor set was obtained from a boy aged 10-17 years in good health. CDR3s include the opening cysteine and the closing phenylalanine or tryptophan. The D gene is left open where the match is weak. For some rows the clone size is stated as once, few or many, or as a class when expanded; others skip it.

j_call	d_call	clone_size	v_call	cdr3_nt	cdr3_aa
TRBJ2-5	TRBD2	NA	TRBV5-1	TGCGCCAGCAGCTTACGGACTAGCGAGCAAGAGACCCAGTACTTC	CASSLRTSEQETQYF
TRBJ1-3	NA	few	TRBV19	TGTGCCAGTACCGATCGCCGGGATGGAAACACCATATATTTT	CASTDRRDGNTIYF
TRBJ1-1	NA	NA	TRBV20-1	TGCAGTGCTAGAGATCCGGGCGGGAACACTGAAGCTTTCTTT	CSARDPGGNTEAFF
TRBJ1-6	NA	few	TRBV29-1	TGCAGCGTTGATCTGGGAAATAATTCACCCCTCCACTTT	CSVDLGNNSPLHF
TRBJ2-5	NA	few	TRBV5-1	TGCGCCAGCAGCTTGAGTGGAGCTTTCCAAGAGACCCAGTACTTC	CASSLSGAFQETQYF
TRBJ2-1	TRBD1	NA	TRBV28	TGTGCCAGCAGTTTGTTAGCGGACAGGGACGACAATGAGCAGTTCTTC	CASSLLADRDDNEQFF
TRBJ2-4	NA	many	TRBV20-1	TGCAGTGCTAGACGAGACGACAGGCTCATTCAGTACTTC	CSARRDDRLIQYF
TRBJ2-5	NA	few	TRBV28	TGTGCCAGCAGTTTTCGGGGATGGTACCAAGAGACCCAGTACTTC	CASSFRGWYQETQYF
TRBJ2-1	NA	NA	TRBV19	TGTGCCAGTAGTTCCCTTCAGGGTGGTGAGCAGTTCTTC	CASSSLQGGEQFF
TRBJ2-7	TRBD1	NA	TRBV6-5	TGTGCCAGCAGTTGGGATCCGGGACAGGGATTCTACGAGCAGTACTTC	CASSWDPGQGFYEQYF
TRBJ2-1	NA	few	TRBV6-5	TGTGCCAGCAGTTACAGGCCAGACTCATGGGATGAGCAGTTCTTC	CASSYRPDSWDEQFF
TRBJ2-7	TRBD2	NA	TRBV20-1	TGCAGTGCGGGATTACTAGCGGAGAACTACGGGCAGTACTTC	CSAGLLAENYGQYF
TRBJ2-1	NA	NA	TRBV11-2	TGTGCCAGCAGCTCAGTGTGGAGCTCCTACAATGAGCAGTTCTTC	CASSSVWSSYNEQFF
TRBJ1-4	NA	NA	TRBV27	TGTGCCAGCAGTGTAGAATTCGAAAAACTGTTTTTT	CASSVEFEKLFF
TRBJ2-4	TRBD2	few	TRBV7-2	TGTGCCAGCAGCTTGGGCGGGGGTCAGTACTTC	CASSLGGGQYF